These 14 T cell receptor beta chains were all obtained from the same sample, sequenced in a study of spatial heterogeneity in lung cancer. Documented time point: sample taken at primary tumor resection. Unsorted whole RNA of tumor, nontumor lung or frozen PBMC was sequenced. Via MiXCR, TCRdb re-called the 5' RACE reads, giving one row per CDR3 protein. This table has about 12,000 distinct CDR3 sequences, about 6.2% appearing once. The sample in question was normal lung tissue next to the tumor, obtained at surgery. The source of these receptors is a male donor with early-stage non-small cell lung cancer.

Ten or more counts support this clonotype. Because the library targeted alpha chains, this beta chain is an off-target read whose size means little. The chain links TRBV11-2 to TRBJ2-2; D uncertain. V lost 5 bases, J lost 3 bases, and 4 bases lay in between. The CDR3 consists of 12 residues. Germline V gene data show CDR1 as SGHAT and CDR2 as FQNNGV. DNA of the CDR3: TGTGCCAGCAGCCCGGACACCGGGGAGCTGTTTTTT. It translates to CASSPDTGELFF.

This clonotype showed up many times. A library prepared for alpha chains yielded this beta chain as an off-target read; its size is of little meaning. The chain joins TRBV28 to TRBJ2-4, with TRBD1 matching 7 bases. Germline loops: CDR1 MDHEN, CDR2 SYDVKM. The CDR3 runs 15 residues. Unmatched junction bases numbered 10, after V lost 4 bases and J lost 7 bases. CDR3 bases: TGTGCCAGCAGTTCGCCCGGGACAGTTGGGAACATTCAGTACTTC. This sequence encodes CASSSPGTVGNIQYF.

At least ten counts were recorded for this clonotype. This beta chain slipped into a library made for alpha chains as a stray read, so its size is not meaningful. J is TRBJ1-2 and V is TRBV4-1, with a possible D match to TRBD1 (6 bases). Germline assignment: CDR1 MGHRA and CDR2 YSYEKL. The V and J ends lost 4 bases and 5 bases respectively, with 14 bases between them. This CDR3 has 14 residues. The CDR3 bases are TGCGCCAGCAGCCCCCGGGGGCAGGAGTATGGCTACACCTTC. This gives the protein CASSPRGQEYGYTF.

This clonotype showed up many times. Since it is a stray read in a library aimed at alpha chains, this beta chain has a size that is not meaningful. This chain's CDR3 is CASSRLASIYNEQFF. The CDR3 nucleotides read TGTGCCAGCAGTAGACTAGCTTCGATCTACAATGAGCAGTTCTTC. The chain uses TRBV6-5 and TRBJ2-1, with 7 bases aligning to TRBD2. The CDR3 runs to 15 residues. Germline loops: CDR1 MNHEY, CDR2 SVGAGI. Trimming took 5 bases from V and 3 from J; bases not matched to a gene: 7.

This clonotype has a handful of counts. This beta chain turned up in a library designed for alpha chains; as an off-target read, its abundance says little. The gene calls are TRBV30 and TRBJ2-1, with 11 bases aligning to TRBD2. The CDR3 runs 16 residues. V lost 2 bases, J lost 6 bases, and 9 bases stayed unmatched. In germline, CDR1 is GTSNPN, CDR2 SVGIG (reference sequence). CDR3 DNA: TGTGCCTGGAGTTTCGATCGACTAGCGGGGACCAATGAGCAGTTCTTC. This gives the protein CAWSFDRLAGTNEQFF.

A remark on this clonotype: This beta chain is an off-target read within a library intended for alpha chains, so its frequency means little. This chain connects TRBV2 to TRBJ2-7; 11 positions agree with TRBD1. CDR1 is SNHLY, CDR2 FYNNEI, per germline. Trimming at V came to 7 bases and at J to 3 bases, leaving 5 bases not matched to a gene. This CDR3 has 14 amino acids. As DNA, the CDR3 is TGTGCCAGCAAGGTTGGGACAGGGGGCTACGAGCAGTACTTC. Protein sequence: CASKVGTGGYEQYF. Supplemented by reference TRBV2 and TRBJ2-7, the full variable domain reads EPEVTQTPSHQVTQMGQEVILRCVPISNHLYFYWYRQILGQKVEFLVSFYNNEISEKSEIFDDQFSVERPDGSNFTLKIRSTKLEDSAMYFCASKVGTGGYEQYFGPGTRLTVT.

About this clonotype: This beta chain represents an off-target read in a library built for alpha chains; its size is of limited meaning. The V call is TRBV24-1, the J call TRBJ2-2; D may be TRBD1 or TRBD2 (5 bases each). The CDR3 extends over 15 amino acids. Trimming took off 8 bases at V and 6 bases at J, with 18 bases between the two ends. Germline V lookup: CDR1 KGHDR, CDR2 SFDVKD. This CDR3 reads CATIPPGHPAGELFF. In DNA form, the CDR3 reads TGTGCCACCATCCCCCCGGGGCACCCCGCCGGGGAGCTGTTTTTT.

There are many counts of this clonotype. Little can be read into the size of this beta chain, an off-target read in a library designed for alpha chains. The chain carries TRBV20-1 and TRBJ2-7, with 9 bases identical to TRBD2. Looked up from germline, CDR1 is DFQATT and CDR2 is SNEGSKA (reference sequence). Losses at the gene ends were 6 bases for V and 3 bases for J; bases not matched to a gene: 3. The CDR3 consists of 12 residues. CDR3 protein: CSANSGSYEQYF. DNA of the CDR3: TGCAGTGCAAATAGCGGGAGCTACGAGCAGTACTTC.

This clonotype showed up many times. This beta chain lies outside the target of a library built for alpha chains; its clone size means little. V and J are TRBV7-9 and TRBJ1-2, with D perhaps TRBD1 (5 bases). V was pared by 2 bases and J by 5 bases, with 27 bases between. Germline loops: CDR1 SEHNR, CDR2 FQNEAQ (reference sequence). The CDR3 contains 19 residues. The chain's CDR3 is CASSLSWMMHRSFLYGYTF. The DNA for the CDR3 is TGTGCCAGCAGCTTATCCTGGATGATGCACAGGTCCTTTTTATATGGCTACACCTTC. Supplemented by reference TRBV7-9 and TRBJ1-2, the full variable domain reads DTGVSQNPRHKITKRGQNVTFRCDPISEHNRLYWYRQTLGQGPEFLTYFQNEAQLEKSRLLSDRFSAERPKGSFSTLEIQRTEQGDSAMYLCASSLSWMMHRSFLYGYTFGSGTRLTVV.

This clonotype is labeled medium-sized (0.01 to 0.1%). This beta chain is an unintended read in a library built for alpha chains; its size means little. The chain recombines TRBV5-6 with TRBJ1-1; D might be TRBD1 (6 bases). The germline CDR1 and CDR2 sequences are SGHDT and YYEEEE. Trimming pared 0 bases from V and 4 bases from J, leaving 13 bases between. The CDR3 is made up of 15 amino acids. The CDR3 loop reads CASSLESGDITEAFF. The CDR3 DNA reads as TGTGCCAGCAGCTTGGAGTCAGGGGACATCACTGAAGCTTTCTTT.

This clonotype was seen a few times. Because this beta chain is a stray read in a library intended to capture alpha chains, its abundance should not be given much weight. This chain connects TRBV7-2 to TRBJ1-4; D is perhaps TRBD1 (5 bases). Between the trimmed V and J ends, which lost 5 bases and 8 bases, there was a span of 12 bases. CDR3 size: 13 residues. Germline loops: CDR1 SGHTA, CDR2 FQGNSA. The CDR3 coding sequence is TGTGCCAGCAGCCCCGGGGCTGGGGAAAAACTGTTTTTT. It is translated as CASSPGAGEKLFF.

By share, this clonotype ranks as medium-sized. A library prepared for alpha chains yielded this beta chain as an off-target read; its size is of little meaning. The rearrangement links TRBV6-4 to TRBJ2-1; 10 positions agree with TRBD1. The CDR3 covers 15 residues. V shed 4 bases, J shed 6 bases, and the junction held 6 bases outside the gene matches. In germline, CDR1 is MRHNA, CDR2 SNTAGT. CDR3 DNA: TGTGCCAGCAGTGTAAGTGGGGACAGGGGCAATGAGCAGTTCTTC. It is translated as CASSVSGDRGNEQFF.

In its sample, this clonotype was seen a few times. As an off-target read in a library built for alpha chains, this beta chain has a frequency of little significance. This chain connects TRBV3-1 to TRBJ1-1; no clear D. This CDR3 is 12 amino acids long. The germline gives CDR1 LGHDT, CDR2 YNNKEL (reference sequence). Trimming pared 2 bases from V and 8 bases from J, leaving 9 bases between. CDR3 nucleotides: TGTGCCAGCAGCCAAAGAGGCTTAGAAGCTTTCTTT. Protein: CASSQRGLEAFF.

This clonotype is medium-sized by share. In a library made to pick up alpha chains, this beta chain is a stray read with a size that means little. J is TRBJ2-1 and V is TRBV20-1; no firm D call. Germline lookup yields CDR1 DFQATT and CDR2 SNEGSKA (reference sequence). The CDR3 consists of 12 residues. Trimming removed 7 bases at V and 8 bases at J, with 15 bases between. Written as DNA, the CDR3 is TGCAGTGTTGTACTGAATGACGATGAGCAGTTCTTC. Protein product: CSVVLNDDEQFF.